This T cell receptor beta chain comes out of a study of T cells in Graves' hyperthyroidism and ophthalmopathy. The wider study: Peripheral blood was collected at initial diagnosis, before any treatment. Study observations and caveats: Ophthalmopathy was told apart from stable hyperthyroidism by a 13 V-J model.

This clonotype was detected a few times. Its antigen remains unknown. This CDR3 has 13 residues. The V gene lost 5 bases and the J gene lost 7 bases, with 14 bases spanning the gap. Germline CDR1 reads LNHDA; CDR2 reads SQIVND (reference sequence). Amplification of TCR beta CDR3 regions used RNA as the template. With the HTBI primer set, the TCR CDR3 went through a first round of RT-PCR. TCRdb used MiXCR to reprocess the multiplex PCR reads, holding one entry per CDR3 protein. The table shows about 500,000 distinct CDR3 sequences, with roughly an eighth occurring only once. Stable hyperthyroidism: no ophthalmopathy progression over 18 months of follow-up. Those patients with uncontrolled infection, other autoimmune disease, pregnancy or lactation were excluded.

The chain combines TRBV19 with TRBJ1-1, with a tentative D call TRBD1 (5 bases). The TCR originated in a woman younger than 35 with Graves' hyperthyroidism. The sample consisted of blood. CDR3 in DNA: TGTGCCAGTAGTGAGGGCAGAGGGGTTGAAGCTTTCTTT. Its protein product is CASSEGRGVEAFF.